This T cell receptor (beta chain) was documented in a study of cytomegalovirus exposure and HLA in healthy donors. Losses at the gene ends were 4 bases for V and 10 bases for J; bases not matched to a gene: 10. This CDR3 comprises 14 residues. The germline V gene has CDR1 MNHEY and CDR2 SMNVEV (reference sequence). Amplification used 60 Vbeta primers and 13 Jbeta primers. Profiled with immunoSEQ multiplex PCR; TCRdb holds only in-frame clones, not every one. The listing records 110,000 to 150,000 clones. Sequenced sample: PBMCs. The gene calls are TRBV27 and TRBJ1-2, with 9 bases lining up with TRBD1. The TCR sequence derives from a woman aged 18-30 years in good health and CMV-seronegative. CDR3 protein: CASSSTGTGWDYTF. Here the CDR3 DNA reads TGTGCCAGCAGTTCAACCGGGACAGGGTGGGACTACACCTTC.